This T cell receptor beta chain emerged from a study of T cell responses to AZD1222 COVID-19 vaccine. Findings and limits, study-wide: After two AZD1222 doses, spike-specific TCR breadth and depth rose versus day 0. Only a handful of people who got AZD1222 tested seropositive at baseline.

This CDR3 spans 15 amino acids. V lost 4 bases and J 1 base, leaving 15 bases between the germline ends. Germline CDR1 reads SGDLS; CDR2 reads YYNGEE. Method: immunoSEQ multiplex PCR; TCRdb's copy keeps in-frame clones and lacks some. The data show approximately 68,000 clones, with roughly 87% seen just once and around 24% held by the top ten. As concerns this clone: Its specificity is not known.

Sample: peripheral blood, taken on day 0 of AZD1222 vaccination. The clonotype was recovered from an adult in good health. This sequence joins TRBV9 and TRBJ2-7; possible D gene TRBD2, 7 bases. CDR3 in amino acids: CASSRGAGRSYEQYF. Written as DNA, the CDR3 is TGTGCCAGCAGCCGGGGGGCAGGGAGGTCCTACGAGCAGTACTTC.